The next 29 T cell receptor beta chains were all read from a single sample in a study of blood T cell repertoires in COVID-19 (dated by TCRdb to 2020 to 2021). Library creation used the immunoSEQ multiplex PCR assay. TCRdb's version of the immuneACCESS table is confined to in-frame rearrangements and falls short of the full clone set. An unresolved V gene accounts for under half of the shortfall where checked; the remainder is of unknown origin. Across this sample there are some 290,000 clones, with about 88% seen only once. Roughly 10% of the sample is held by the ten biggest clonotypes. Sequences were obtained from peripheral blood. The receptors were sampled from a woman aged 25 to 39 with COVID-19, enrolled during active disease.

The J gene is TRBJ2-7, the V gene TRBV27, with D possibly matching TRBD1 (5 bases). The V gene lost 5 bases and the J gene lost 3 bases, with 11 bases spanning the gap. The CDR3 is 13 amino acids. The V gene's germline CDR1 is MNHEY and CDR2 SMNVEV (reference sequence). The CDR3 spells CASSPDSFYEQYF. For the CDR3, the DNA is TGTGCCAGCAGTCCTGACAGTTTCTACGAGCAGTACTTC.

J is TRBJ2-3 and V is TRBV20-1; 7 bases are a match to TRBD2. With 3 bases clipped from V and 6 bases from J, the junction kept 3 bases outside the gene matches. Per the germline V gene, CDR1 is DFQATT and CDR2 is SNEGSKA (reference sequence). This CDR3 is built from 12 residues. CDR3 amino acids: CSASPSGDTQYF. Here the CDR3 DNA reads TGCAGTGCTAGTCCTAGCGGCGATACGCAGTATTTT.

The chain joins TRBV19 to TRBJ1-1; the D is unclear. CDR1 LNHDA and CDR2 SQIVND come from the germline V gene (reference sequence). V lost 0 bases to trimming and J lost 1 base, with 6 bases between them. There are 14 residues in the CDR3. CDR3 region: CASSIEYRNTEAFF. CDR3 DNA: TGTGCCAGTAGTATAGAGTATCGGAACACTGAAGCTTTCTTT.

Of note for this clone: This CDR3 is also generated by other DNA sequences in the sample. The V gene is TRBV2, the J gene TRBJ2-3; perhaps TRBD1 as D (5 bases). The CDR3 is 12 amino acids. The germline CDR1 and CDR2 sequences are SNHLY and FYNNEI. Deletions cut 5 bases from V and 4 bases from J, with 7 bases between. The CDR3 DNA reads as TGTGCCAGCAGTACAGGAGCAGATACGCAGTATTTT. Amino acid sequence: CASSTGADTQYF.

This rearrangement joins TRBV6-5 to TRBJ2-7, with 10 bases identical to TRBD1. The germline gives CDR1 MNHEY, CDR2 SVGAGI. This CDR3 spans 14 amino acids. The J segment lost 5 bases and the V segment lost 6 bases, leaving 7 bases of the junction unmatched. In DNA form, the CDR3 reads TGTGCCAGCAGATGGGGACAGGGGACCCACGAGCAGTACTTC. Its protein product is CASRWGQGTHEQYF.

The J gene is TRBJ2-7, the V gene TRBV19, with a tentative D call TRBD2 (6 bases). CDR3 length: 15 amino acids. V shed 5 bases and J shed 2 bases, with 16 bases lying between them. Germline V CDR1 and CDR2: LNHDA, SQIVND (reference sequence). CDR3 in DNA: TGTGCCAGTAGTCCGGGACTCTCCCTACCCTACGAGCAGTACTTC. Amino acid sequence: CASSPGLSLPYEQYF.

Remarks on this clone: This sample includes further DNA sequences coding for the same CDR3. The chain is built from TRBV11-2 and TRBJ2-7; a weak D match, TRBD2 (5 bases). Germline CDR1 is SGHAT and CDR2 is FQNNGV. CDR3 length: 13 amino acids. V lost 5 bases and J 4 bases, leaving 12 bases between the germline ends. The CDR3 loop reads CASSLSPGYEQYF. The CDR3 nucleotides are TGTGCCAGCAGCCTGAGCCCGGGGTACGAGCAGTACTTC. The full variable domain, its missing parts supplied by reference TRBV11-2 and TRBJ2-7, is EAGVAQSPRYKIIEKRQSVAFWCNPISGHATLYWYQQILGQGPKLLIQFQNNGVVDDSQLPKDRFSAERLKGVDSTLKIQPAKLEDSAVYLCASSLSPGYEQYFGPGTRLTVT.

This chain links TRBV3-1 (or the pseudogene TRBV3-2) with TRBJ2-1; D is possibly TRBD1 (6 bases). Looked up from germline, CDR1 is LGHDT and CDR2 is YNNKEL (reference sequence). V lost 1 base and J lost 8, with 15 bases in between. The CDR3 totals 15 residues. The chain's CDR3 is CASSQVGGAFDEQFF. CDR3 sequence (DNA): TGTGCCAGCAGCCAAGTAGGGGGAGCATTCGATGAGCAGTTCTTC.

The V gene is TRBV4-1, the J gene TRBJ2-7, with 10 bases aligning to TRBD2. The CDR3 runs to 16 residues. The germline gives CDR1 MGHRA, CDR2 YSYEKL. The trim removed 2 bases at V and 4 bases at J, leaving 8 bases unmatched. In DNA form, the CDR3 reads TGCGCCAGCAGCCAATACAGGACTAGCGGATTTTACGAGCAGTACTTC. Amino acids: CASSQYRTSGFYEQYF.

The chain combines TRBV6-2 or TRBV6-3 with TRBJ2-1, with 12 bases lining up with TRBD1. Per germline, CDR1 MNHEY and CDR2 SVGEGT. The V segment lost 0 bases and the J segment 7 bases; nucleotides outside the gene matches: 7. The CDR3 runs to 17 residues. This chain's CDR3 is CASSYSKGTGGENEQFF. Written as DNA, the CDR3 is TGTGCCAGCAGTTACTCGAAAGGGACAGGGGGCGAGAATGAGCAGTTCTTC.

The chain couples TRBV10-1 to TRBJ2-5; 7 bases align to TRBD1. The CDR3 is made up of 13 amino acids. Germline loops: CDR1 WNHNN, CDR2 SYGVQD (reference sequence). V trimming: 2 bases; J trimming: 3 bases; junction bases outside the gene matches: 0. As DNA, the CDR3 is TGCGCCAGCAGTGAGGACAGGGAAGAGACCCAGTACTTC. It codes for CASSEDREETQYF.

This clone is a singleton in its sample. The CDR3 bases are TGTGCCAGCAGTTACGGGCAGGTAGGATACGAGCAGTACTTC. It codes for CASSYGQVGYEQYF. This chain joins TRBV6-5 and TRBJ2-7; no clear D gene. The CDR3 runs 14 residues. Trimming shortened V by 2 bases and J by 4 bases, and 12 bases separated the two germline ends. Germline CDR1 is MNHEY and CDR2 is SVGAGI.

The CDR3 region is CASSVDLRPYNEQFF. CDR3 DNA: TGTGCCAGCAGCGTAGATCTGAGGCCCTACAATGAGCAGTTCTTC. The rearrangement uses TRBV9 and TRBJ2-1; D call uncertain. The V gene's germline CDR1 is SGDLS and CDR2 YYNGEE. With 0 bases removed from V and 2 bases from J, the gap between germline ends came to 9 bases. The CDR3 is 15 residues long.

This clone was detected ten times or more. J is TRBJ2-1 and V is TRBV21-1; the table assigns TRBD2, which was not confirmed against the DNA. TRBV21-1 is flagged as a pseudogene. The CDR3 totals 15 residues. CDR3 amino acids: CASSAWGLADNEQFF. Here the CDR3 DNA reads TGTGCCAGCAGCGCGTGGGGACTAGCAGACAATGAGCAGTTCTTC.

The genes are TRBV24-1 and TRBJ1-5; no clear D gene. Per germline, CDR1 KGHDR and CDR2 SFDVKD. With 8 bases removed from V and 6 bases from J, the gap between germline ends came to 7 bases. This CDR3 spans 11 amino acids. CDR3: CATIPGQPQHF. In nucleotides, the CDR3 is TGTGCCACCATCCCCGGTCAGCCCCAGCATTTT.

This chain joins TRBV10-2 and TRBJ2-2, with 8 bases aligning to TRBD1. The germline V gene has CDR1 WSHSY and CDR2 SAAADI. After removal of 7 bases from V and 5 bases from J, the junction contained 9 bases not matched to a gene. This CDR3 is 15 amino acids long. DNA of the CDR3: TGCGCCAGCACCTATAACAGACAGGGGACCGGGGAGCTGTTTTTT. Its translation: CASTYNRQGTGELFF.

The chain employs TRBV5-6 and TRBJ1-2; unclear D gene. The CDR3 runs to 14 residues. The V and J ends lost 4 bases and 3 bases respectively, with 13 bases between them. Germline V lookup: CDR1 SGHDT, CDR2 YYEEEE. The CDR3 region is CASSQIDTYYGYTF. The CDR3, as DNA: TGTGCCAGCAGCCAAATCGACACTTACTATGGCTACACCTTC. The full variable domain, rest sourced from reference TRBV5-6 and TRBJ1-2, is DAGVTQSPTHLIKTRGQQVTLRCSPKSGHDTVSWYQQALGQGPQFIFQYYEEEERQRGNFPDRFSGHQFPNYSSELNVNALLLGDSALYLCASSQIDTYYGYTFGSGTRLTVV.

V usage is TRBV30 and J usage is TRBJ2-7; maybe TRBD1 (6 bases). The V end was cut by 7 bases, the J end by 2 bases, with 18 bases between. From germline, CDR1 is GTSNPN and CDR2 SVGIG (reference sequence). CDR3 length: 14 residues. CDR3 loop: CALGLGQLPYEQYF. In DNA, the CDR3 is TGTGCCTTGGGGCTAGGACAGTTACCCTACGAGCAGTACTTC.

CDR3 sequence reads: CASSLADRDSEEQYF. The CDR3, as DNA: TGCGCCAGCAGCTTGGCCGACCGGGACAGCGAAGAGCAGTACTTC. This rearrangement joins TRBV5-1 to TRBJ2-7; 7 bases are a match to TRBD1. The trim removed 0 bases at V and 7 bases at J, leaving 10 bases unmatched. CDR3 length: 15 amino acids. Germline V gene lookup returns CDR1 SGHRS and CDR2 YFSETQ.

The V gene is TRBV10-3, the J gene TRBJ1-2; weak D call: TRBD1 (5 bases). This CDR3 spans 17 amino acids. The V end was cut by 6 bases, the J end by 6 bases, with 26 bases between. Germline lookup yields CDR1 ENHRY and CDR2 SYGVKD. CDR3 in amino acids: CAIRNQLQAGGGDGYTF. The CDR3 region has the DNA TGTGCCATCAGAAACCAACTTCAGGCAGGTGGGGGGGATGGCTACACCTTC.

The gene calls are TRBV10-1 and TRBJ2-2; 9 positions match TRBD1. Germline lookup yields CDR1 WNHNN and CDR2 SYGVQD (reference sequence). V trimming: 1 base; J trimming: 2 bases; junction bases outside the gene matches: 2. CDR3 size: 16 residues. This CDR3 is CASSEWGQGNTGELFF. The CDR3 region has the DNA TGCGCCAGCAGTGAGTGGGGACAGGGTAACACCGGGGAGCTGTTTTTT.

V is TRBV18 and J is TRBJ1-2; perhaps TRBD1 as D (6 bases). The CDR3 runs 15 residues. Trimming removed 2 bases from V and 3 bases from J, with 13 bases in between. Germline values: CDR1 KGHSH, CDR2 LQKENI. CDR3 region: CASSPVDSSYYGYTF. The CDR3 DNA reads as TGTGCCAGCTCACCAGTGGACAGCAGCTACTATGGCTACACCTTC.

A few counts support this clone. J is TRBJ2-7 and V is TRBV11-2, with D possibly being TRBD2 (7 bases). CDR3 length: 14 amino acids. The V gene lost 6 bases and the J gene lost 6 bases, with 18 bases spanning the gap. Germline V CDR1 and CDR2: SGHAT, FQNNGV. Here the CDR3 reads CASRPGGGRGEQYF. The CDR3 bases are TGTGCCAGCAGACCGGGGGGCGGGAGAGGCGAGCAGTACTTC.

This rearrangement joins TRBV11-2 to TRBJ1-3; D is unclear. V dropped 3 bases and J dropped 3 bases, with 6 bases sitting between them. The CDR3 loop spans 13 amino acids. CDR1 SGHAT and CDR2 FQNNGV come from the germline V gene. The CDR3 sequence is CASSLGVGNTIYF. In DNA form, the CDR3 reads TGTGCCAGCAGCTTGGGCGTTGGAAACACCATATATTTT.

J is TRBJ1-1 and V is TRBV4-1; D gene uncertain. Looked up from germline, CDR1 is MGHRA and CDR2 is YSYEKL. The CDR3 totals 14 residues. Between the trimmed V and J ends, which lost 1 base and 7 bases, there was a span of 13 bases. CDR3 residues: CASSQGAAVDEAFF. The DNA of the CDR3 is TGCGCCAGCAGCCAAGGTGCTGCGGTTGATGAAGCTTTCTTT.

V usage is TRBV7-9 and J usage is TRBJ2-1, with D hard to call. CDR3 length: 12 amino acids. Germline assignment: CDR1 SEHNR and CDR2 FQNEAQ (reference sequence). Trimming took off 5 bases at V and 10 bases at J, with 12 bases between the two ends. The CDR3 sequence: CASSPRAAEQFF. For the CDR3, the DNA is TGTGCCAGCAGCCCCCGCGCGGCAGAGCAGTTCTTC.

This clone was counted once. The chain has TRBV5-4 and TRBJ1-2; 11 positions match TRBD1. The V segment lost 0 bases and the J segment 8 bases; nucleotides outside the gene matches: 6. This CDR3 contains 15 residues. The germline V gene encodes CDR1 SGHNT and CDR2 YYREEE (reference sequence). The DNA of the CDR3 is TGTGCCAGCAGCTTGGACAGGACAGGGGGCGGCGGCTACACCTTC. This codes for CASSLDRTGGGGYTF.

The chain recombines TRBV7-8 with TRBJ2-1; the D is unclear. Per germline, CDR1 SGHVS and CDR2 FQNEAQ. CDR3 length: 15 amino acids. V was pared by 4 bases and J by 0 bases, with 10 bases between. This CDR3 reads CASSSAVLSYNEQFF. The CDR3 region has the DNA TGTGCCAGCAGCTCCGCCGTACTCTCCTACAATGAGCAGTTCTTC.

This clone was recorded a few times. This chain links TRBV7-2 with TRBJ1-4; TRBD1 might be the D (6 bases). V was clipped by 5 bases and J by 0 bases, with 13 bases between them. The length of the CDR3 is 16 residues. The germline V gene encodes CDR1 SGHTA and CDR2 FQGNSA. This CDR3 is CASSRDIESTNEKLFF. The CDR3 nucleotides read TGTGCCAGCAGCCGGGACATCGAATCAACTAATGAAAAACTGTTTTTT.